This T cell receptor (beta chain) was captured in a study of T cell responses to AZD1222 COVID-19 vaccine (dated by TCRdb to 2020 to 2022). About the investigation overall: AZD1222 recipients with second doses at about 4 weeks or about 12 weeks were pooled, because spike-specific TCR depth and breadth did not differ between schedules. TCR sequencing was performed for about 250 trial participants, of whom roughly 200 were given two doses of AZD1222 and some 26 were given two doses of MenACWY control vaccine. Trial participants were enrolled by age into 18-55, 56-69 and 70-plus year subgroups, with roughly 160, 29 and 62 TCR-sequenced participants respectively. What the research found in general, with its limitations: After two AZD1222 doses, spike-specific TCR breadth and depth were significantly higher than at day 0 and than in MenACWY recipients. Most participants were white British and females outnumbered males, and the authors suggested that clonal diversity may have been underestimated. CD4 TCRs associated with the vaccine covered the entire spike protein, and the dominant responses were in regions 160-218 and 743-854. Nearly half of unique spike-specific TCRs reportedly recognized epitopes outside regions mutated in the B.1.351 and B.1.1.7 variants. Because no day 14 peak-response samples were available, the repertoires could be characterized only after the peak T cell response. The 56-69-year group was small, and its depth increase did not reach significance, likely because of low power. Conclusions about previously exposed vaccinees are limited, since just five or six AZD1222 recipients were seropositive for SARS-CoV-2 at baseline.

The time point label of this sample denotes: baseline before first vaccination. Vaccinee samples were obtained from the UK trials COV001 and COV002, which included a single-blind randomized controlled phase 2/3 trial of AZD1222 (ChAdOx1 nCoV-19) in healthy adults. For TCRbeta chain sequencing, PBMC samples were collected from trial participants at day 0 and at day 28 after the second dose. The germline V gene provides CDR1 ENHRY and CDR2 SYGVKD. CDR3 length: 12 amino acids, cysteine to phenylalanine. The DNA shown is the 36-base CDR3, in frame from base 1. A distance of 18 bases separates the germline ends of V and J, which lose 6 bases and 13 bases respectively. This clone was seen once. No cognate antigen has been identified for it. One base away there is no much larger clone; base qualities are not given. The CDR3 regions of human TCRbeta chains were analyzed by immunosequencing. On the study's bioinformatics: Repertoire TCRs were checked for matches against a reference library of SARS-CoV-2-specific TCRs that had been generated using the MIRA antigen-specificity platform. Breadth was defined as the fraction of unique TCRs that were SARS-CoV-2-associated, and depth was defined as the fraction of total T cells that were SARS-CoV-2-associated. Using the MIRA data, every spike-specific TCR was mapped to the spike region that the TCR reacted to and assigned to either a CD4 or a CD8 class. Log10-transformed breadth and depth values were compared by one-way ANOVA with Sidak's multiple comparisons tests. Drawn from immuneACCESS, this table holds only the in-frame rearrangements with V and J called that TCRdb kept. Clones are partly lost; checked studies trace under half to an unresolved V gene and leave the rest unexplained. V and J calls plus clone size are reproduced from that table; the DNA served to infer D and trimming. The sample table contains some 120,000 clones; only one count was recorded for over 75% of them. Of the sample, 1.6% falls within the top ten clones.

The sample consisted of peripheral blood, taken on day 0 of AZD1222 vaccination. The clonotype originates from an adult in good health. Rearrangement joined TRBV10-3 to TRBJ1-1, with the D gene call left open. The DNA is TGTGCCATCAGCCCGGACGGCCCAGTGGATTTCTTT. Protein translation: CAISPDGPVDFF.